This entry lists 9 T cell receptor beta chains sequenced from one sample in a study of blood T cell repertoires in COVID-19. Profiling relied on immunoSEQ multiplex PCR, and the TCRdb table lists in-frame clones only, not all of them. The repertoire includes some 75,000 clones, roughly 89% of them detected once, and 0.58% sits in the top ten. The source material was peripheral blood. The source is a man in his sixties with acute or convalescent COVID-19.

J is TRBJ2-5 and V is TRBV11-2; 7 nucleotides align to TRBD2. V trimming: 4 bases; J trimming: 0 bases; junction bases outside the gene matches: 11. Per germline, CDR1 SGHAT and CDR2 FQNNGV. This CDR3 region has 17 residues. In DNA, the CDR3 is TGTGCCAGCAGCTCCCACCCGACTAGCCCCGACCAAGAGACCCAGTACTTC. As protein: CASSSHPTSPDQETQYF.

V usage is TRBV11-3 and J usage is TRBJ2-3; the match to TRBD1 covers 12 bases. V was pared by 5 bases and J by 4 bases, with 4 bases of the junction left unmatched. CDR3 length: 15 amino acids. From germline, CDR1 is SGHNT and CDR2 YENEEA. This CDR3 reads CASSQGQGAADTQYF. Here the CDR3 DNA reads TGTGCCAGCAGCCAGGGACAGGGGGCTGCAGATACGCAGTATTTT.

The V gene is TRBV6-1, the J gene TRBJ1-5; D might be TRBD1 (6 bases). The CDR3 length is 16 residues. V dropped 2 bases and J dropped 3 bases, with 14 bases sitting between them. Germline loops: CDR1 MNHNS, CDR2 SASEGT. CDR3 coding DNA: TGTGCCAGCAGTGAAATTATGGGACACAACAATCAGCCCCAGCATTTT. The encoded protein is CASSEIMGHNNQPQHF.

This chain links TRBV5-1 with TRBJ1-2, with D uncertain. Trimming cost V 0 bases and J 3 bases, with 6 bases left between them. Germline V gene data show CDR1 as SGHRS and CDR2 as YFSETQ. The CDR3 has 13 amino acids. The CDR3 DNA is TGCGCCAGCAGCTTGGACCGAGACTATGGCTACACCTTC. This translates into CASSLDRDYGYTF.

This sequence joins TRBV29-1 and TRBJ2-3; 9 bases are shared with TRBD1. The germline V gene has CDR1 SQVTM and CDR2 ANQGSEA. Trimming removed 6 bases from V and 4 bases from J; junction bases left unmatched: 5. The CDR3 runs 13 residues. CDR3 sequence (DNA): TGCAGCGTCGTTACAGGGGGCGCAGATACGCAGTATTTT. This codes for CSVVTGGADTQYF.

This clone was seen many times. This sequence joins TRBV5-4 and TRBJ2-1; D not resolved. Trimming removed 6 bases at V and 0 bases at J, with 13 bases between. The CDR3 has 15 amino acids. Germline CDR1 is SGHNT and CDR2 is YYREEE (reference sequence). For the CDR3, the DNA is TGTGCCAGCACCTTAGCACGAAGCTCCTACAATGAGCAGTTCTTC. Its protein product is CASTLARSSYNEQFF. Variable domain in full (rest from reference TRBV5-4 and TRBJ2-1): ETGVTQSPTHLIKTRGQQVTLRCSSQSGHNTVSWYQQALGQGPQFIFQYYREEENGRGNFPPRFSGLQFPNYSSELNVNALELDDSALYLCASTLARSSYNEQFFGPGTRLTVL.

V gene TRBV14 combines with J gene TRBJ1-6, with 7 nucleotides matching TRBD1. The ends lost 2 bases at V and 9 bases at J; junction bases unmatched: 7. The germline V gene has CDR1 SGHDN and CDR2 FVKESK. The CDR3 length is 15 residues. The CDR3 nucleotides read TGTGCCAGCAGCCAATCAGGGACAGTGGGTTCACCCCTCCACTTT. Translated, it gives CASSQSGTVGSPLHF.

This rearrangement joins TRBV6-2 or TRBV6-3 to TRBJ2-2; unclear D gene. CDR3 size: 14 residues. Germline V CDR1 and CDR2: MNHEY, SVGEGT. Trimming removed 5 bases at V and 2 bases at J, with 9 bases between. In DNA, the CDR3 is TGTGCCAGCAGTACCCGAGAAAACACCGGGGAGCTGTTTTTT. This translates into CASSTRENTGELFF.

J is TRBJ2-1 and V is TRBV7-3; weak D call: TRBD1 (5 bases). Trimming took 0 bases from V and 4 from J, leaving 10 bases between them. The CDR3 sequence is 15 residues long. The germline V gene has CDR1 SGHTA and CDR2 FQGTGA. CDR3 bases: TGTGCCAGCAGCTTAACCCGTGACAGTTACAATGAGCAGTTCTTC. It encodes CASSLTRDSYNEQFF.